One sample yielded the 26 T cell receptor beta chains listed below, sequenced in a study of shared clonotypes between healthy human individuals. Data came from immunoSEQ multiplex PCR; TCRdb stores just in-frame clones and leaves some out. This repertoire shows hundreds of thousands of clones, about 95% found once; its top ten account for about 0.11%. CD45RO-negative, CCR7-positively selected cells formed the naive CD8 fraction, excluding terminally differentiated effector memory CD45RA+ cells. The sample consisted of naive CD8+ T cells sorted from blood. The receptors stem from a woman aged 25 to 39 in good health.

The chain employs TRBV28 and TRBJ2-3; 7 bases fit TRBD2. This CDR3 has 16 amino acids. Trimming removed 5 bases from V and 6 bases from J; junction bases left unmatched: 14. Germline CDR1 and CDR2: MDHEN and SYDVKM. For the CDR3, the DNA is TGTGCCAGCAGTCTGAGACTAGCACGGGACCACGATACGCAGTATTTT. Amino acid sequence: CASSLRLARDHDTQYF.

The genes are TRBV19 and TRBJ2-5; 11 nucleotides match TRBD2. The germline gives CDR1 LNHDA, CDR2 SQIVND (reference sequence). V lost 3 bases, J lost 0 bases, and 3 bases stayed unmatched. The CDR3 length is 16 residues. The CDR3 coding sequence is TGTGCCAGTAGTATGGGACTAGCGGAGAACCAAGAGACCCAGTACTTC. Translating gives CASSMGLAENQETQYF.

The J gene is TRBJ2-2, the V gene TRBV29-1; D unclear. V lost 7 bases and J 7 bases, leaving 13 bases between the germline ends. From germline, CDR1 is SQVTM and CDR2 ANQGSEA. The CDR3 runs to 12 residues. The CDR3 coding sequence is TGCAGCGCCGCCGGCCCGGGCGGGGAGCTGTTTTTT. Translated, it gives CSAAGPGGELFF.

In nucleotides, the CDR3 is TGTGCCAGCAGTCCGGGCCCCGGGGCTTATCAGCCCCAGCATTTT. Translating it yields CASSPGPGAYQPQHF. This chain connects TRBV27 to TRBJ1-5, with D maybe TRBD1 (5 bases). The CDR3 spans 15 residues. Germline V gives CDR1 MNHEY, CDR2 SMNVEV (reference sequence). Trimming shortened V by 5 bases and J by 5 bases, and 16 bases separated the two germline ends.

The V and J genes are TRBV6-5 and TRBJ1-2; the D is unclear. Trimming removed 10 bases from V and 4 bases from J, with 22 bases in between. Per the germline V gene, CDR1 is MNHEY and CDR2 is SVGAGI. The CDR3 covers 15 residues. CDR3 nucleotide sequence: TGTGCCACTACAGACAAAACCAAAATCCCCTATGGCTACACCTTC. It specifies CATTDKTKIPYGYTF.

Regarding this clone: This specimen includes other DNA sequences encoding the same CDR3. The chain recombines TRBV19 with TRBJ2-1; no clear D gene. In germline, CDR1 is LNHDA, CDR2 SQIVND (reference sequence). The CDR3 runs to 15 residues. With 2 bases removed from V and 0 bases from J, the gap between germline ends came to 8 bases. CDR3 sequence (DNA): TGTGCCAGTAGTATACTCCAGAGCTCCTACAATGAGCAGTTCTTC. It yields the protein CASSILQSSYNEQFF.

DNA for the CDR3: TGTGCCACCAGCAGAGTACTAGCGGGGGCACAAAACATTCAGTACTTC. As protein: CATSRVLAGAQNIQYF. The chain has TRBV15 and TRBJ2-4, with 11 nucleotides matching TRBD2. The V gene's germline CDR1 is LNHNV and CDR2 YYDKDF (reference sequence). Trimming removed 1 base from V and 5 bases from J; junction bases left unmatched: 4. This CDR3 spans 16 amino acids.

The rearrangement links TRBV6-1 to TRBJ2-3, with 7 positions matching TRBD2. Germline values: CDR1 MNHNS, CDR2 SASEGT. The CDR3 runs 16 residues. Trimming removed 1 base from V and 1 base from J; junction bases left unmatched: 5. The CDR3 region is CASSEGLAGGTDTQYF. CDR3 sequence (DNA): TGTGCCAGCAGTGAAGGACTAGCCGGTGGCACAGATACGCAGTATTTT.

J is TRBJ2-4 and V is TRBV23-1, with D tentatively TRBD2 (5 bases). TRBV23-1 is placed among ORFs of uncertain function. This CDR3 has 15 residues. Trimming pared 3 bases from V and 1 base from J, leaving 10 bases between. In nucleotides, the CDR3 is TGCGCCAGCAGTCACCGTAGGGAGGCCAAAAACATTCAGTACTTC. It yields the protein CASSHRREAKNIQYF.

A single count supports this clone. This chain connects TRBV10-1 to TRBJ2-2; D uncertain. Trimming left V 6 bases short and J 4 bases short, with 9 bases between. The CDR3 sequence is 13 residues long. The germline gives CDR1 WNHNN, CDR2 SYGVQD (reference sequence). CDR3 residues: CASSETGTGELFF. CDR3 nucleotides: TGCGCCAGCAGCGAGACGGGCACCGGGGAGCTGTTTTTT.

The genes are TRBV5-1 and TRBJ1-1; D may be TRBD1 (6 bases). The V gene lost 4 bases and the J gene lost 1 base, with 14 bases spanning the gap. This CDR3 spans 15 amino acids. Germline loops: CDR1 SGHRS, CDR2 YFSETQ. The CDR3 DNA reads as TGCGCCAGCAGCCCGCTGACAGGCGAGAACACTGAAGCTTTCTTT. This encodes CASSPLTGENTEAFF.

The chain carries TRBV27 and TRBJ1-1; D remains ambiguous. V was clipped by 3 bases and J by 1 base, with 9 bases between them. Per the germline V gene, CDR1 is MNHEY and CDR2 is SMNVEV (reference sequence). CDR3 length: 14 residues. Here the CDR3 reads CASSLRRRNTEAFF. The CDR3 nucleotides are TGTGCCAGCAGTTTGCGGCGGCGGAACACTGAAGCTTTCTTT.

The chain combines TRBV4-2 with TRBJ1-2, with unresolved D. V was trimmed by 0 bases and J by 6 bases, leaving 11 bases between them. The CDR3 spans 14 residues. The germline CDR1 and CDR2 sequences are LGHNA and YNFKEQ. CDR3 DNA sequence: TGTGCCAGCAGCCAAGACCCAGACCGGGATGGCTACACCTTC. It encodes CASSQDPDRDGYTF.

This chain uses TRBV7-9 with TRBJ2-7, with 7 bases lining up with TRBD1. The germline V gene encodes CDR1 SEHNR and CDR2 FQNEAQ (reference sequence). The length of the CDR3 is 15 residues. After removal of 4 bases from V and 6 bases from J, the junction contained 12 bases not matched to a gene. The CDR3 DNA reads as TGTGCCAGCAGCTCGGCACAGGGGTCAATGGTCGAGCAGTACTTC. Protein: CASSSAQGSMVEQYF.

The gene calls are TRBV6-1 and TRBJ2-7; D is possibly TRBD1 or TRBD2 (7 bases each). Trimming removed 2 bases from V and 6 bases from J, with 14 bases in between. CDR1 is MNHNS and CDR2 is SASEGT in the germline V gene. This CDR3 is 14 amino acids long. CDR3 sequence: CASSEFGRGGEQYF. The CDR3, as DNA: TGTGCCAGCAGTGAATTCGGCAGGGGGGGCGAGCAGTACTTC.

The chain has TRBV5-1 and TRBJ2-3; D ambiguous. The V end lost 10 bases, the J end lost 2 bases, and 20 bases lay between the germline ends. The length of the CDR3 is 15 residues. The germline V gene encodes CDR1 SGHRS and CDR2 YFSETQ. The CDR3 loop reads CAGRKSSRITDTQYF. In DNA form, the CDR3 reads TGCGCCGGCCGTAAATCCTCACGGATCACAGATACGCAGTATTTT.

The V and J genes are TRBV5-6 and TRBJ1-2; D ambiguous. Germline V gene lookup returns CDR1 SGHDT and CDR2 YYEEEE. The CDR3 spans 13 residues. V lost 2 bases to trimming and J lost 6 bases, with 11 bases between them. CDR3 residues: CASSFTPADGYTF. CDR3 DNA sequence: TGTGCCAGCAGCTTTACCCCTGCCGATGGCTACACCTTC.

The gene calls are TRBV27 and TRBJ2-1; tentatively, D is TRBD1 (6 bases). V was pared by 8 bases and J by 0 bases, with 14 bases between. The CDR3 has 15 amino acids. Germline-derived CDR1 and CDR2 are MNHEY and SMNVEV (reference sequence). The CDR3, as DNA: TGTGCCAGCCGCAAGGGGGAAAGCTCCTACAATGAGCAGTTCTTC. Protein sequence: CASRKGESSYNEQFF.

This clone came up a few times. CDR3 loop: CSVDRASPTEAFF. CDR3 DNA sequence: TGCAGCGTTGACAGGGCTTCACCCACTGAAGCTTTCTTT. V usage is TRBV29-1 and J usage is TRBJ1-1; weak D call: TRBD1 (5 bases). In germline, CDR1 is SQVTM, CDR2 ANQGSEA. The ends were cut back, 3 bases at V and 4 bases at J, with 12 bases in the middle. This CDR3 comprises 13 residues.

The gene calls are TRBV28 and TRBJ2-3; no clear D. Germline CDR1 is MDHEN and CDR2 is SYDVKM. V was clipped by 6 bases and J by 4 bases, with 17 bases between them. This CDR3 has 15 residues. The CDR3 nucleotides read TGTGCCAGCAGCTCCGTGAGATTCCCCGCAGATACGCAGTATTTT. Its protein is CASSSVRFPADTQYF.

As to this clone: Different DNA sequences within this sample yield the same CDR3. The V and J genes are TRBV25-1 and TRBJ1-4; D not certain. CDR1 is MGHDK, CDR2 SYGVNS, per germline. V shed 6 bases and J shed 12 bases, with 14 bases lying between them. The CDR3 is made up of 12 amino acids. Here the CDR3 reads CASSEGKGELFF. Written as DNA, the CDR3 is TGTGCCAGCAGCGAAGGGAAGGGTGAACTGTTTTTT.

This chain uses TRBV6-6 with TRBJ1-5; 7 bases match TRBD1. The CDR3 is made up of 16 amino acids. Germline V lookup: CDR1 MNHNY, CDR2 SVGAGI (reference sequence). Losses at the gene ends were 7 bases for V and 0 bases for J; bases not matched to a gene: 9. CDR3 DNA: TGTGCCAGCATGGGCCCGACAGGGATTAGCAATCAGCCCCAGCATTTT. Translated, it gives CASMGPTGISNQPQHF.

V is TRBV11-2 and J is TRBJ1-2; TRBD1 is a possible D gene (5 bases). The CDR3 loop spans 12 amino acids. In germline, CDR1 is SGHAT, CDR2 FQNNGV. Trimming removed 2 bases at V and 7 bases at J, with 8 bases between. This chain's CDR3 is CASSLMGGGYTF. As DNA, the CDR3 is TGTGCCAGCAGCTTAATGGGGGGTGGCTACACCTTC.

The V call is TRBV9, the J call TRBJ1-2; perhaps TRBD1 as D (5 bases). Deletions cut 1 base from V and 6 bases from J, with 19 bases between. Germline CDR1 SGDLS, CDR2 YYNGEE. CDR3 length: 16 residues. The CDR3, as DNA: TGTGCCAGCAGCGTAAGAGGCAGGGATCCCCTCGATGGCTACACCTTC. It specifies CASSVRGRDPLDGYTF.

The DNA of the CDR3 is TGTGCCAGCAGTGACGGGCCAGACCAACCCCCGAACACTGAAGCTTTCTTT. As protein: CASSDGPDQPPNTEAFF. The rearrangement joins TRBV6-1 to TRBJ1-1; no clear D gene. V shed 3 bases and J shed 1 base, with 18 bases lying between them. In germline, CDR1 is MNHNS, CDR2 SASEGT. The CDR3 contains 17 residues.

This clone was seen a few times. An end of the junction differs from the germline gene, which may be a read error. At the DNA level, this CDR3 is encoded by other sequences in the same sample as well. The CDR3 protein is CASSEGTVSNQPQHF. The CDR3, as DNA: TGTGCCAGCAGCGAAGGGACAGTTAGCAATCAGCCCCAGCATTTT. The genes are TRBV2 and TRBJ1-5, with 7 bases identical to TRBD1. Germline CDR1 and CDR2: SNHLY and FYNNEI. This CDR3 contains 15 residues.